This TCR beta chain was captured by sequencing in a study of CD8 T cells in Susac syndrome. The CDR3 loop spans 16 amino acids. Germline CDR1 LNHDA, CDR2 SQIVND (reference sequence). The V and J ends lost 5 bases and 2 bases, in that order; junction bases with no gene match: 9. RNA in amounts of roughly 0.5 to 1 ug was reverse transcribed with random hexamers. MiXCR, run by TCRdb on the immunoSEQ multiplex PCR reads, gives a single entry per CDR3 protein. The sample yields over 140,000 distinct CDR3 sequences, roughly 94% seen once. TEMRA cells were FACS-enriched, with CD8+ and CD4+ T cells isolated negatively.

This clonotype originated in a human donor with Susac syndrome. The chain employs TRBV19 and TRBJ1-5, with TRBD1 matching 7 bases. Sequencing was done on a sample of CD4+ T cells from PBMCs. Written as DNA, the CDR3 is TGTGCCAGTAGTTCCCGACAGGGAGTGGGCAATCAGCCCCAGCATTTT. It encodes CASSSRQGVGNQPQHF.